Shown below are 14 T cell receptor beta chains from a single sample sequenced in a study of naive and memory T cell subsets. A UMI-containing oligonucleotide was joined by 3' ligation to the TCR cDNA template. Four PCR rounds used nested alpha and beta constant region primers plus the SP2 primer. TCRdb fed the 5' RACE reads into MiXCR, producing one record per CDR3 protein. In the table there are approximately 52,000 distinct CDR3 sequences, approximately 4.5% of which are singletons. The receptors originated from a female donor in good health.

There are a few counts of this clonotype. The rearrangement links TRBV6-2 or TRBV6-3 to TRBJ2-1; a possible D gene is TRBD2 (5 bases). Germline CDR1 and CDR2: MNHEY and SVGEGT. V was pared by 6 bases and J by 0 bases, with 9 bases between. The length of the CDR3 is 14 residues. The chain's CDR3 is CASSRRSSYNEQFF. Here the CDR3 DNA reads TGTGCCAGCAGCAGGAGGAGCTCCTACAATGAGCAGTTCTTC.

This clonotype has a count of ten or more. The chain uses TRBV6-5 and TRBJ2-2, with D tentatively TRBD1 or TRBD2 (5 bases each). Germline lookup yields CDR1 MNHEY and CDR2 SVGAGI. The CDR3 consists of 15 residues. Trimming pared 10 bases from V and 14 bases from J, leaving 29 bases between. CDR3 in DNA: TGTGCCATAAAAACTAGACCACTAACACCGGGGCCCCTGTTTTTT. Translation gives CAIKTRPLTPGPLFF.

This clonotype came up many times. The rearrangement uses TRBV19 and TRBJ1-5; 8 bases fit TRBD1. Germline CDR1 and CDR2: LNHDA and SQIVND (reference sequence). The trim removed 8 bases at V and 3 bases at J, leaving 12 bases unmatched. This CDR3 region has 16 residues. CDR3 region: CASSRRGTGANQPQHF. The CDR3, as DNA: TGTGCCAGTTCCCGACGAGGGACAGGCGCCAATCAGCCCCAGCATTTT. Using reference TRBV19 and TRBJ1-5 for the parts outside the CDR3, the full variable domain is DGGITQSPKYLFRKEGQNVTLSCEQNLNHDAMYWYRQDPGQGLRLIYYSQIVNDFQKGDIAEGYSVSREKKESFPLTVTSAQKNPTAFYLCASSRRGTGANQPQHFGDGTRLSIL.

This clonotype was seen a handful of times. The chain has TRBV6-6 and TRBJ1-3; 7 positions agree with TRBD1. Germline lookup yields CDR1 MNHNY and CDR2 SVGAGI (reference sequence). V dropped 5 bases and J dropped 0; count of bases not matched to a gene: 10. The CDR3 totals 17 residues. The CDR3, as DNA: TGTGCCAGCAGTCTACAACGACAGGGTAGCTCTGGAAACACCATATATTTT. Protein: CASSLQRQGSSGNTIYF.

This clonotype has a count of ten or more. The rearrangement links TRBV2 to TRBJ2-1; 9 nucleotides align to TRBD2. From germline, CDR1 is SNHLY and CDR2 FYNNEI. This CDR3 is 14 amino acids long. Unmatched junction bases numbered 12, after V lost 6 bases and J lost 12 bases. CDR3: CASSRVLAGDGQFF. In DNA, the CDR3 is TGTGCCAGCAGCCGGGTTTTAGCGGGAGATGGGCAGTTCTTC.

This clonotype was seen ten or more times. The DNA for the CDR3 is TGCAGTGCTCTCGACGGTGAGAGGGTTGTTGAGCAGTTCTTC. It specifies CSALDGERVVEQFF. The genes are TRBV20-1 and TRBJ2-1; TRBD2 might be the D (5 bases). This CDR3 region has 14 residues. The germline CDR1 and CDR2 sequences are DFQATT and SNEGSKA (reference sequence). The ends were cut back, 5 bases at V and 9 bases at J, with 20 bases in the middle.

This clonotype was seen many times. V usage is TRBV5-1 and J usage is TRBJ2-7, with 7 bases lining up with TRBD2. V shed 7 bases, J shed 3 bases, and the junction held 7 bases outside the gene matches. Germline lookup yields CDR1 SGHRS and CDR2 YFSETQ. The CDR3 consists of 13 residues. In nucleotides, the CDR3 is TGCGCCAGCCGGGAGGCAGCCCTCTACGAGCAGTACTTC. The encoded protein is CASREAALYEQYF.

This clonotype showed up many times. This rearrangement joins TRBV25-1 to TRBJ1-2; D may be TRBD1 (6 bases). V shed 10 bases and J shed 4 bases, with 13 bases lying between them. Germline V lookup: CDR1 MGHDK, CDR2 SYGVNS. The CDR3 extends over 12 amino acids. The DNA for the CDR3 is TGTGCCATCGCGGACAGTCTCTATGGCTACACCTTC. Amino acids: CAIADSLYGYTF.

This clonotype was seen at least ten times. The gene calls are TRBV5-5 and TRBJ2-7; 7 bases are shared with TRBD1. V trimming: 4 bases; J trimming: 6 bases; junction bases outside the gene matches: 10. The CDR3 totals 14 residues. Germline CDR1 and CDR2: SGHKS and YYEKEE (reference sequence). CDR3 DNA: TGTGCCAGCAGCCCCTATGTAAACAGGGGCGAGCAGTACTTC. Encoded protein: CASSPYVNRGEQYF.

This clonotype has more than one count but fewer than ten. It may be a read error: a sequence one base away is much more abundant. The V call is TRBV20-1, the J call TRBJ1-1; D perhaps matches TRBD1 (5 bases). CDR1 and CDR2 from the germline V gene are DFQATT and SNEGSKA (reference sequence). The CDR3 loop spans 14 amino acids. V dropped 0 bases and J dropped 4 bases, with 12 bases sitting between them. The CDR3 is CSAREGHRGTEAFF. CDR3 nucleotides: TGCAGTGCTAGAGAAGGGCATAGGGGCACTGAAGCTTTCTTT.

This clonotype was seen repeatedly, ten times or more. The chain carries TRBV28 and TRBJ1-2; no clear D. V was trimmed by 3 bases and J by 2 bases, leaving 10 bases between them. The CDR3 covers 14 residues. CDR1 MDHEN and CDR2 SYDVKM come from the germline V gene. CDR3 sequence: CASSFGGSNYGYTF. In DNA form, the CDR3 reads TGTGCCAGCAGTTTTGGCGGCAGCAACTATGGCTACACCTTC.

This clonotype was seen at least ten times. The chain couples TRBV6-5 to TRBJ1-1; D ambiguous. CDR3 length: 16 amino acids. Germline assignment: CDR1 MNHEY and CDR2 SVGAGI. The CDR3 region has the DNA TGTCTCCATTGTGAGGGAAACGGCCTGGAAAACACTGAAGCTTTCTTT. Protein sequence: CLHCEGNGLENTEAFF.

This clonotype has ten or more counts. The chain employs TRBV2 and TRBJ2-1; either TRBD1 or TRBD2 may fit D (5 bases each). The V gene lost 3 bases and the J gene lost 6 bases, with 15 bases spanning the gap. The V gene's germline CDR1 is SNHLY and CDR2 FYNNEI. This CDR3 spans 15 amino acids. CDR3 bases: TGTGCCAGCAGTGATCGACCGCCCGGGGCCAATGAGCAGTTCTTC. Translated: CASSDRPPGANEQFF.

This clonotype was recorded at least ten times. The chain has TRBV6-1 and TRBJ1-2; TRBD1 might be the D (6 bases). This CDR3 has 13 amino acids. The V gene lost 6 bases and the J gene lost 4 bases, with 12 bases spanning the gap. Per germline, CDR1 MNHNS and CDR2 SASEGT. The CDR3 bases are TGTGCCAGCAGGAGCCAGGGGACCTATGGCTACACCTTC. Translated, it gives CASRSQGTYGYTF.